This T cell receptor beta chain was recovered during a study of graft-versus-host responses after intestinal transplantation. As to this clone: Antigen specificity is unknown.

The CDR3 has 15 amino acids. The trim removed 7 bases at V and 9 bases at J, leaving 16 bases unmatched. CDR1 and CDR2 from the germline V gene are SGHDT and YYEEEE. The assay was immunoSEQ multiplex PCR, and TCRdb's table has in-frame clones only and misses some. Among 96,000 or so clones listed, 90% to 95% were seen once. The sample consisted of unstimulated CD4+ T cells sorted from spleen or lymph node cells, taken before intestinal transplant. The origin of this receptor is a human donor who received an intestinal transplant. The chain joins TRBV5-6 to TRBJ2-1; 7 bases are shared with TRBD2. The DNA of the CDR3 is TGTGCCAGCGCCCCGAACGGGCTAGCGGTATCTGAGCAGTTCTTC. Translated, it gives CASAPNGLAVSEQFF.